Below, 31 T cell receptor beta chains from the same sample are listed, as sequenced in a study of patients and donors after allogeneic stem cell transplantation (dated by TCRdb to about 2020). The receptor library was made with RT-PCR. Data came from a NextSeq 550. The raw public reads went through TCRdb reprocessing: fastp at Q25, MiXCR clone calling, in-frame beta chains kept. Identical CDR3 protein sequences are pooled into one entry, listed with their most common genes and DNA. The sample data list 900,000 to 1,000,000 distinct CDR3 sequences, and approximately 18% of these were observed just once. Roughly 6% of the sample lies in the top ten. Sequencing was carried out using blood, either unsorted or a sorted T cell fraction (not recorded which). These TCRs come from a human donor who was either an allogeneic HSCT recipient or a stem cell or donor lymphocyte infusion donor (not recorded which). It is not recorded whose cells these are; they may come from a transplant donor.

The chain links TRBV25-1 to TRBJ2-1; no clear D gene. The V gene lost 2 bases and the J gene lost 10 bases, with 15 bases spanning the gap. Per germline, CDR1 MGHDK and CDR2 SYGVNS. CDR3 size: 14 residues. The CDR3 DNA is TGTGCCAGCAGTGAAAGGGCCAGTTTCAGGGAGCAGTTCTTC. The encoded protein is CASSERASFREQFF.

In this sample, this clonotype turned up a few times. The rearrangement joins TRBV7-9 to TRBJ2-1, with 9 bases aligning to TRBD1. Germline loops: CDR1 SEHNR, CDR2 FQNEAQ (reference sequence). Trimming took 4 bases from V and 16 from J; bases not matched to a gene: 8. The CDR3 totals 12 residues. Here the CDR3 DNA reads TGTGCCAGCAGCTCATCGGGACAGGGTGAATTCTTC. As protein: CASSSSGQGEFF.

This clonotype was found a few times. The chain combines TRBV5-6 with TRBJ1-2, with D unclear. Germline values: CDR1 SGHDT, CDR2 YYEEEE. The CDR3 loop spans 13 amino acids. V lost 2 bases and J lost 6, with 11 bases in between. CDR3 in amino acids: CASSLIRLHGYTF. The CDR3 DNA reads as TGTGCCAGCAGCTTAATCAGACTGCATGGCTACACCTTC.

This chain joins TRBV4-2 and TRBJ2-5; D remains unclear. The CDR3 consists of 14 residues. V lost 0 bases, J lost 9 bases, and 14 bases lay in between. Germline lookup yields CDR1 LGHNA and CDR2 YNFKEQ. In nucleotides, the CDR3 is TGTGCCAGCAGCCAAGAGTCGGGCAGGCTCGCCCAGTACTTC. Translated, it gives CASSQESGRLAQYF.

The chain is built from TRBV5-5 and TRBJ2-7; 11 bases are shared with TRBD2. Germline V gene lookup returns CDR1 SGHKS and CDR2 YYEKEE (reference sequence). CDR3 length equals 16 residues. V gave up 4 bases and J gave up 0 bases; unmatched junction bases: 6. The CDR3 sequence is CASSRFGTSGSYEQYF. For the CDR3, the DNA is TGTGCCAGCAGCAGATTCGGGACTAGCGGCTCCTACGAGCAGTACTTC.

CDR3 DNA sequence: TGCGCCAGCAGCTTGGCGCCCTTGAACACTGAAGCTTTCTTT. Its translation is CASSLAPLNTEAFF. The V call is TRBV5-1, the J call TRBJ1-1; D call uncertain. Trimming took off 0 bases at V and 0 bases at J, with 6 bases between the two ends. This CDR3 has 14 amino acids. In germline, CDR1 is SGHRS, CDR2 YFSETQ.

In this sample, this clonotype turned up many times. This sequence joins TRBV29-1 and TRBJ2-1; D remains ambiguous. The germline V gene encodes CDR1 SQVTM and CDR2 ANQGSEA. V was shortened by 5 bases and J by 8 bases, with 16 bases between the two germline ends. This CDR3 contains 13 residues. The CDR3: CSVQPRFRDEQFF. Written as DNA, the CDR3 is TGCAGCGTTCAGCCCCGGTTCCGGGATGAGCAGTTCTTC.

This clonotype was seen repeatedly, ten times or more. The chain recombines TRBV9 with TRBJ2-2; the D is unclear. Trimming removed 3 bases at V and 0 bases at J, with 9 bases between. This CDR3 contains 15 residues. Germline V gene lookup returns CDR1 SGDLS and CDR2 YYNGEE. In DNA, the CDR3 is TGTGCCAGCAGCGATACACGAGCGAACACCGGGGAGCTGTTTTTT. Translation: CASSDTRANTGELFF.

The sample holds a few counts of this clonotype. This CDR3 reads CASSPITSLLRTDTQYF. The DNA of the CDR3 is TGTGCCAGCAGTCCCATAACTAGTTTACTTAGAACAGATACGCAGTATTTT. The chain joins TRBV27 to TRBJ2-3; the D gene is possibly TRBD2 (5 bases). The CDR3 has 17 residues. Trimming pared 5 bases from V and 3 bases from J, leaving 21 bases between. Germline V gene lookup returns CDR1 MNHEY and CDR2 SMNVEV (reference sequence).

The rearrangement uses TRBV5-1 and TRBJ2-7, with D possibly TRBD1 on 6 matching bases. The V end was cut by 4 bases, the J end by 0 bases, with 20 bases between. The CDR3 length is 17 residues. Germline CDR1 is SGHRS and CDR2 is YFSETQ. CDR3 in amino acids: CASSLYSGTRSSYEQYF. DNA of the CDR3: TGCGCCAGCAGCCTCTACTCCGGGACACGGAGCTCCTACGAGCAGTACTTC.

The rearrangement links TRBV7-2 to TRBJ1-3; D call uncertain. Trimming shortened V by 2 bases and J by 4 bases, and 12 bases separated the two germline ends. Germline CDR1 is SGHTA and CDR2 is FQGNSA. This CDR3 contains 15 residues. The CDR3 spells CASSLKRAGGNTIYF. Written as DNA, the CDR3 is TGTGCCAGCAGCTTAAAGAGGGCTGGGGGAAACACCATATATTTT.

The chain is built from TRBV5-5 and TRBJ2-7; the D gene is possibly TRBD1 (6 bases). The V end lost 4 bases, the J end lost 2 bases, and 16 bases lay between the germline ends. Per germline, CDR1 SGHKS and CDR2 YYEKEE (reference sequence). The CDR3 consists of 15 residues. The CDR3 DNA sequence: TGTGCCAGCAGCCTTGAACAGGGAAGAACCTACGAGCAGTACTTC. Encoded protein: CASSLEQGRTYEQYF. Supplemented by reference TRBV5-5 and TRBJ2-7, the full variable domain reads DAGVTQSPTHLIKTRGQQVTLRCSPISGHKSVSWYQQVLGQGPQFIFQYYEKEERGRGNFPDRFSARQFPNYSSELNVNALLLGDSALYLCASSLEQGRTYEQYFGPGTRLTVT.

The chain carries TRBV12-3 or TRBV12-4 and TRBJ1-2; D unclear. Deletions cut 1 base from V and 2 bases from J, with 8 bases between. CDR3 size: 14 residues. The DNA for the CDR3 is TGTGCCAGCAGTTTAGGGAACCCGAACTATGGCTACACCTTC. It is translated as CASSLGNPNYGYTF.

A few counts support this clonotype. The J gene is TRBJ2-5, the V gene TRBV6-4; 11 positions match TRBD2. Germline CDR1 is MRHNA and CDR2 is SNTAGT. V lost 5 bases to trimming and J lost 3 bases; unmatched junction nucleotides: 5. The CDR3 runs 15 residues. The CDR3 region is CASSILAGGKETQYF. CDR3 bases: TGTGCCAGCAGTATCCTAGCGGGGGGCAAAGAGACCCAGTACTTC.

This clonotype was seen only a few times. The chain combines TRBV4-1 with TRBJ2-7; 13 bases agree with TRBD2. The V gene end was trimmed by 0 bases and the J gene end by 2 bases; junction bases not matched to a gene: 4. Germline V gene lookup returns CDR1 MGHRA and CDR2 YSYEKL. The CDR3 spans 17 residues. This CDR3 is CASSQEGTSGIPYEQYF. The CDR3 coding sequence is TGCGCCAGCAGCCAAGAGGGGACTAGCGGGATACCCTACGAGCAGTACTTC.

The chain has TRBV20-1 and TRBJ1-6; tentative D call: TRBD1 (6 bases). V lost 5 bases and J 10 bases, leaving 21 bases between the germline ends. CDR3 length: 15 amino acids. Looked up from germline, CDR1 is DFQATT and CDR2 is SNEGSKA (reference sequence). CDR3 coding DNA: TGCAGTGCTGTCGTGTCCGGGACAAAAAACTCACCCCTCCACTTT. It codes for CSAVVSGTKNSPLHF.

This clonotype came up a few times. The CDR3 DNA follows: TGTGCCAGCAGCGTATGGGGGACTAGCAAAGAGACCCAGTACTTC. This translates into CASSVWGTSKETQYF. The chain recombines TRBV9 with TRBJ2-5; 9 bases line up with TRBD2. This CDR3 is built from 15 residues. V lost 1 base and J lost 3; bases outside the gene matches: 4. Germline CDR1 is SGDLS and CDR2 is YYNGEE.

This chain uses TRBV25-1 with TRBJ2-7; 7 nucleotides match TRBD2. The CDR3 has 14 residues. Per germline, CDR1 MGHDK and CDR2 SYGVNS. The trim removed 2 bases at V and 6 bases at J, leaving 7 bases unmatched. The CDR3, as DNA: TGTGCCAGCAGTGAACGGGCGGGAGTCTCCGAGCAGTACTTC. This sequence encodes CASSERAGVSEQYF.

There are a few counts of this clonotype. The V and J genes are TRBV20-1 and TRBJ1-2, with D perhaps matching TRBD1 (5 bases). Germline values: CDR1 DFQATT, CDR2 SNEGSKA (reference sequence). This CDR3 spans 13 amino acids. The V end lost 3 bases, the J end lost 8 bases, and 16 bases lay between the germline ends. Here the CDR3 DNA reads TGCAGTGCTAGTGGGGGAAGGGCCTTAGGCTACACCTTC. As protein: CSASGGRALGYTF.

The genes are TRBV6-5 and TRBJ1-1; 7 bases map to TRBD1. CDR3 length: 15 amino acids. The V gene end was trimmed by 1 base and the J gene end by 3 bases; junction bases not matched to a gene: 5. CDR1 is MNHEY and CDR2 is SVGAGI in the germline V gene. CDR3 sequence: CASSYFRQGDTEAFF. The CDR3 DNA follows: TGTGCCAGCAGTTACTTTCGACAGGGCGACACTGAAGCTTTCTTT.

This chain links TRBV29-1 with TRBJ2-7; no clear D gene. The CDR3 has 13 amino acids. Germline values: CDR1 SQVTM, CDR2 ANQGSEA. The V end was cut by 4 bases, the J end by 1 base, with 11 bases between. CDR3 sequence (DNA): TGCAGCGTTGCCATCCGGGCGTCCTACGAGCAGTACTTC. Protein product: CSVAIRASYEQYF.

The chain carries TRBV19 and TRBJ1-2, with TRBD1 identical over 7 bases. Trimming at V came to 9 bases and at J to 4 bases, leaving 8 bases not matched to a gene. Germline V lookup: CDR1 LNHDA, CDR2 SQIVND (reference sequence). This CDR3 has 13 amino acids. The CDR3 spells CASAGGQFYGYTF. CDR3 sequence (DNA): TGTGCCAGCGCTGGGGGACAGTTCTATGGCTACACCTTC.

This chain links TRBV20-1 with TRBJ1-6; no reliable D call. This CDR3 is built from 16 residues. Trimming pared 7 bases from V and 0 bases from J, leaving 16 bases between. CDR1 and CDR2 (germline): DFQATT, SNEGSKA (reference sequence). This chain's CDR3 is CSGLQSSSSYNSPLHF. CDR3 bases: TGCAGTGGTCTCCAGTCATCGAGCTCCTATAATTCACCCCTCCACTTT.

This clonotype occurred many times. The rearrangement links TRBV12-3 or TRBV12-4 to TRBJ1-1, with unresolved D. This CDR3 has 14 amino acids. Trimming took 2 bases from V and 6 from J, leaving 13 bases between them. CDR3 protein: CASSLREVMAEAFF. The CDR3 region has the DNA TGTGCCAGCAGTTTAAGGGAAGTAATGGCTGAAGCTTTCTTT.

This clonotype has more than one count but fewer than ten. The chain carries TRBV11-3 and TRBJ2-5, with TRBD1 matching over 7 bases. CDR1 and CDR2 from the germline V gene are SGHNT and YENEEA. J gave up 0 bases and V 6 bases, and 1 base lay outside the gene matches. The CDR3 consists of 13 residues. The CDR3 DNA reads TGTGCCAGCAGGGGACAGCACCAAGAGACCCAGTACTTC. This sequence encodes CASRGQHQETQYF.

The chain is built from TRBV5-1 and TRBJ2-3, with a possible D match to TRBD2 (5 bases). Germline V gives CDR1 SGHRS, CDR2 YFSETQ. Between the trimmed V and J ends, which lost 3 bases and 3 bases, there was a span of 14 bases. CDR3 length equals 15 residues. The CDR3 protein is CASSSSDLRTDTQYF. CDR3 in DNA: TGCGCCAGCAGCTCCTCGGACTTGAGAACAGATACGCAGTATTTT.

The chain couples TRBV6-2 or TRBV6-3 to TRBJ2-7, with TRBD1 matching over 10 bases. V lost 6 bases, J lost 2 bases, and 4 bases stayed unmatched. From germline, CDR1 is MNHEY and CDR2 SVGEGT. The CDR3 has 14 amino acids. The CDR3: CASRGQGLPYEQYF. The CDR3 DNA sequence: TGTGCCAGCAGGGGACAGGGGCTTCCCTACGAGCAGTACTTC.

This clonotype came up a few times. The chain uses TRBV24-1 and TRBJ1-2; no clear D gene. The CDR3 totals 15 residues. Germline CDR1 and CDR2: KGHDR and SFDVKD. Deletions cut 5 bases from V and 2 bases from J, with 14 bases between. DNA of the CDR3: TGTGCCACCAGTGGCCCCCCGCCGACCAACTATGGCTACACCTTC. It yields the protein CATSGPPPTNYGYTF.

This clonotype has a handful of counts. The gene calls are TRBV5-1 and TRBJ2-7; 13 nucleotides line up with TRBD2. Germline assignment: CDR1 SGHRS and CDR2 YFSETQ. The CDR3 consists of 15 residues. V dropped 4 bases and J dropped 3; count of bases not matched to a gene: 4. CDR3: CASSRRTSGSYEQYF. The CDR3 DNA sequence: TGCGCCAGCAGCCGTAGGACTAGCGGGAGCTACGAGCAGTACTTC.

This clonotype was counted between two and nine times. This chain links TRBV5-6 with TRBJ2-6; possibly TRBD1 for D (6 bases). Germline V CDR1 and CDR2: SGHDT, YYEEEE. Between the trimmed V and J ends, which lost 4 bases and 0 bases, there was a span of 17 bases. CDR3 size: 18 residues. The CDR3 protein is CASSPGQHPFSGANVLTF. CDR3 in DNA: TGTGCCAGCAGCCCCGGACAGCACCCTTTCTCTGGGGCCAACGTCCTGACTTTC.

This clonotype has more than one count but fewer than ten. The gene calls are TRBV9 and TRBJ1-1; no reliable D call. This CDR3 spans 13 amino acids. The V and J ends lost 2 bases and 3 bases respectively, with 8 bases between them. From germline, CDR1 is SGDLS and CDR2 YYNGEE. Here the CDR3 reads CASSVSGDTEAFF. The CDR3 bases are TGTGCCAGCAGCGTGTCTGGGGACACTGAAGCTTTCTTT.